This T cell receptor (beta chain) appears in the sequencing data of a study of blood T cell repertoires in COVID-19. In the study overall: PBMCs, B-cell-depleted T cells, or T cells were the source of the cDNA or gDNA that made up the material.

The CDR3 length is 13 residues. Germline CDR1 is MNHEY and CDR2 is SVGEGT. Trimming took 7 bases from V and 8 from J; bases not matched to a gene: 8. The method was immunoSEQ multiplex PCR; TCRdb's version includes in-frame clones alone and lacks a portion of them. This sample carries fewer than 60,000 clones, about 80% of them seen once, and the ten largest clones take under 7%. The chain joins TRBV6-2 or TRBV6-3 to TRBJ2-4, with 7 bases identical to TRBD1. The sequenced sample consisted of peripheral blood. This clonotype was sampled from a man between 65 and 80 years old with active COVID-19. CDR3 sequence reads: CASNPGQSDIQYF. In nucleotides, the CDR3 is TGTGCCAGCAACCCGGGACAGTCGGACATTCAGTACTTC.